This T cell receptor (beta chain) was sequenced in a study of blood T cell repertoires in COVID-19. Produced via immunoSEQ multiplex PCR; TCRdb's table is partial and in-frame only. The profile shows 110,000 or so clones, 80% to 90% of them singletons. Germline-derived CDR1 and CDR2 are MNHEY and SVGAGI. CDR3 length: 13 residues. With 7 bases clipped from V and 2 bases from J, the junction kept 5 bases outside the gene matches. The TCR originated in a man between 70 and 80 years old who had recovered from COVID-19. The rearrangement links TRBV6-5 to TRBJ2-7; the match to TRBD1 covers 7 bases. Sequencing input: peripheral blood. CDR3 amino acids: CASTDRVPYEQYF. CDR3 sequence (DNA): TGTGCCAGCACCGACAGGGTGCCCTACGAGCAGTACTTC.